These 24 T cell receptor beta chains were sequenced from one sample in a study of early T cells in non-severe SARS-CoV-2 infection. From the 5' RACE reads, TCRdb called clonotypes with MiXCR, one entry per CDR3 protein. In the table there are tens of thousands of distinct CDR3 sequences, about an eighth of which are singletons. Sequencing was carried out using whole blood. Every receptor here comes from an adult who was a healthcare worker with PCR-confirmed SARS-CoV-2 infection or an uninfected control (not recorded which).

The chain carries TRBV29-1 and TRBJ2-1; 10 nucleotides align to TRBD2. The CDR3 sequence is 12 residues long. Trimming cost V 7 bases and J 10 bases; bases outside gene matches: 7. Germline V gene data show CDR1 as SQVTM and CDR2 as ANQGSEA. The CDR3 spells CSAGLAGVEQFF. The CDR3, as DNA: TGCAGCGCCGGCCTAGCGGGAGTCGAGCAGTTCTTC.

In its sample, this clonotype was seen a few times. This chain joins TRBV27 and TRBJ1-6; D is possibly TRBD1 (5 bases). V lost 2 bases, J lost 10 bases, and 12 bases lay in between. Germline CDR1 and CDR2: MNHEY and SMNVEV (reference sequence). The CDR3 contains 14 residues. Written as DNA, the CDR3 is TGTGCCAGCAGTTTACGGGGCATCAGGTCACCCCTCCACTTT. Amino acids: CASSLRGIRSPLHF.

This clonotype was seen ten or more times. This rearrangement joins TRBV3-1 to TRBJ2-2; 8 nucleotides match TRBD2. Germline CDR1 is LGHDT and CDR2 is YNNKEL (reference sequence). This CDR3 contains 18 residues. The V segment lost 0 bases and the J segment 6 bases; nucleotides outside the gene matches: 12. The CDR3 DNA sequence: TGTGCCAGCAGCCAAGAAGGGTTAGCGGGGCTCCTCGCCGGGGAGCTGTTTTTT. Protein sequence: CASSQEGLAGLLAGELFF.

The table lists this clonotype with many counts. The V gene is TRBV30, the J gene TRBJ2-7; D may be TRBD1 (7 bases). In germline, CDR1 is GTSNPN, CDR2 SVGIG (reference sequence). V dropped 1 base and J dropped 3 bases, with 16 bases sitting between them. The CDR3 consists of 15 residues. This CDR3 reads CAWSGPGGNGYEQYF. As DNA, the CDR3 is TGTGCCTGGAGTGGTCCAGGGGGGAACGGCTACGAGCAGTACTTC.

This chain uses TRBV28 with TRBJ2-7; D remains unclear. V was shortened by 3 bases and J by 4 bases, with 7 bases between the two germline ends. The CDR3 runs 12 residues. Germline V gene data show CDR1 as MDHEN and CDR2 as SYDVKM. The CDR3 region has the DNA TGTGCCAGCAGTTTGCAGCCTTACGAGCAGTACTTC. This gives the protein CASSLQPYEQYF.

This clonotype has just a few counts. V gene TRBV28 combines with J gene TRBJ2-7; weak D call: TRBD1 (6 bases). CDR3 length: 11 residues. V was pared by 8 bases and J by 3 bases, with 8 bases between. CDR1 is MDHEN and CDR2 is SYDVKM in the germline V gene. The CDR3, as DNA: TGTGCCAGCGCACAGGGCTACGAGCAGTACTTC. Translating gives CASAQGYEQYF.

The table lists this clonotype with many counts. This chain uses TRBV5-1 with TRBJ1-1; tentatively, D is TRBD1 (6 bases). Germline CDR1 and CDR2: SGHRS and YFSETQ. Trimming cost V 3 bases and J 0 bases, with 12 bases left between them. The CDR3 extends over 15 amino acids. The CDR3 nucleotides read TGCGCCAGCAGCTCAGAGGGGGAAATGAACACTGAAGCTTTCTTT. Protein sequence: CASSSEGEMNTEAFF.

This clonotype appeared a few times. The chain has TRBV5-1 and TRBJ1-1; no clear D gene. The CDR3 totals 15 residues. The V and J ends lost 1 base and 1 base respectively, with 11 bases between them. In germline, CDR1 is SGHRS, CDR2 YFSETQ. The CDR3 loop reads CASSLQGSWNTEAFF. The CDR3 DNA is TGCGCCAGCAGCTTGCAAGGCTCATGGAACACTGAAGCTTTCTTT.

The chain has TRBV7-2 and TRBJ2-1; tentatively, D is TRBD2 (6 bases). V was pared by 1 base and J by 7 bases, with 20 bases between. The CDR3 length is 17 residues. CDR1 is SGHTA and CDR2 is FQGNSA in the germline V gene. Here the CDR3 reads CASSLVGRPPHTNEQFF. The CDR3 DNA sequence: TGTGCCAGCAGCTTAGTGGGGAGGCCCCCACACACTAATGAGCAGTTCTTC. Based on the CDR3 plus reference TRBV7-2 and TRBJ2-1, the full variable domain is GAGVSQSPSNKVTEKGKDVELRCDPISGHTALYWYRQSLGQGLEFLIYFQGNSAPDKSGLPSDRFSAERTGGSVSTLTIQRTQQEDSAVYLCASSLVGRPPHTNEQFFGPGTRLTVL.

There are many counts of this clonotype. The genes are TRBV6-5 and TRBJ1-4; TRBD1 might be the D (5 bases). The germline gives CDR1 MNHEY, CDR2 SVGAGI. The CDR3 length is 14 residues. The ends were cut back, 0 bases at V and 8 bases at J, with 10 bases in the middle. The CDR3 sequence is CASSYSRDGEKLFF. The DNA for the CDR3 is TGTGCCAGCAGTTACTCCAGGGACGGGGAAAAACTGTTTTTT.

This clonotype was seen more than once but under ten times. Here the CDR3 reads CASSEVAGRNEQFF. DNA for the CDR3: TGTGCCAGTAGTGAGGTAGCGGGAAGGAATGAGCAGTTCTTC. This chain links TRBV19 with TRBJ2-1; 8 bases fit TRBD2. This CDR3 spans 14 amino acids. CDR1 is LNHDA, CDR2 SQIVND, per germline (reference sequence). Trimming took 5 bases from V and 7 from J; bases not matched to a gene: 7.

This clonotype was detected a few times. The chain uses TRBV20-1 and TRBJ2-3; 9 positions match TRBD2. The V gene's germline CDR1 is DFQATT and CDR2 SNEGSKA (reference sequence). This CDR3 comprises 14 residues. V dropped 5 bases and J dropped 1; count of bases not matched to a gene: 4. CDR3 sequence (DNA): TGCAGTGCTTTGGCGGGAGGGCGCACAGATACGCAGTATTTT. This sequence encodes CSALAGGRTDTQYF.

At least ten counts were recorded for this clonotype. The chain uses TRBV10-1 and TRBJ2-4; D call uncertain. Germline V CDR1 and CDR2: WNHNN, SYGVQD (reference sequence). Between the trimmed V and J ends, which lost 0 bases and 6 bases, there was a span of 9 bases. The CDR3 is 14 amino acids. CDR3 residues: CASSESLGSNIQYF. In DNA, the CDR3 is TGCGCCAGCAGTGAGTCCTTAGGGTCAAACATTCAGTACTTC.

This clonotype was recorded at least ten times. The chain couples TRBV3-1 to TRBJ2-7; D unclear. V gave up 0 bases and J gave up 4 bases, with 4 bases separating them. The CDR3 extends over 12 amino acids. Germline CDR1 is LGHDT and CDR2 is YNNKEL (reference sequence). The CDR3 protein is CASSQDAYEQYF. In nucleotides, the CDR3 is TGTGCCAGCAGCCAAGATGCGTACGAGCAGTACTTC.

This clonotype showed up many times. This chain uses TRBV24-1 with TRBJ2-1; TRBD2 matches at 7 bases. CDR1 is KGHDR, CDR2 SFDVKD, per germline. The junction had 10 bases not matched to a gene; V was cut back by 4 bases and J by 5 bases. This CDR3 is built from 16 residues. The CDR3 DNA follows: TGTGCCACCAGTGAAGCCGGGAGGAGGGGTAACAATGAGCAGTTCTTC. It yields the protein CATSEAGRRGNNEQFF.

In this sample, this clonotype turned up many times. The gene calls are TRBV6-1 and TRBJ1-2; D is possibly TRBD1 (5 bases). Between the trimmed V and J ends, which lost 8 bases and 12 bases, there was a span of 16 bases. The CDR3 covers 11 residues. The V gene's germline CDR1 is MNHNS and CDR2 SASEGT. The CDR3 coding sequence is TGTGCCAGCCGAGAGGGGAGAGGAGACACCTTC. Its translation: CASREGRGDTF.

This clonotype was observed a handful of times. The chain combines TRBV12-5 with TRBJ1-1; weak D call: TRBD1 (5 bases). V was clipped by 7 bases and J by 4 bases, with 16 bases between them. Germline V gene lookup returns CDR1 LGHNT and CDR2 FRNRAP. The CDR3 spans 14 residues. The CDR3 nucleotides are TGTGCTAGTGTTCCTGGACTGGGACCCACTGAAGCTTTCTTT. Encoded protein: CASVPGLGPTEAFF.

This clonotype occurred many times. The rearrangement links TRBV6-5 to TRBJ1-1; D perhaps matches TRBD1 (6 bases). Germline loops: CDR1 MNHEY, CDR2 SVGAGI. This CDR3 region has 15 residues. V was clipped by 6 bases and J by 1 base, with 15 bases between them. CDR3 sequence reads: CASRPHEGGNTEAFF. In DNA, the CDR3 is TGTGCCAGCAGACCCCACGAGGGGGGGAACACTGAAGCTTTCTTT.

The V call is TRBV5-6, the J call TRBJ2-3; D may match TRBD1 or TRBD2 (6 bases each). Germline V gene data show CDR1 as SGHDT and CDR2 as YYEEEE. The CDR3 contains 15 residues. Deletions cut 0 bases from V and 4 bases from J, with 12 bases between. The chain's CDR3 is CASSLEGGFPDTQYF. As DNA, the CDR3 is TGTGCCAGCAGCTTGGAGGGGGGATTTCCAGATACGCAGTATTTT.

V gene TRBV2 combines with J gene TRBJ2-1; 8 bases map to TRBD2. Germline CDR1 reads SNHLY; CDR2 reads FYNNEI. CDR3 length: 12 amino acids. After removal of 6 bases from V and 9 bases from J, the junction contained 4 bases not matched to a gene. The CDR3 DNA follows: TGTGCCAGCAGGGGAGCGGGGGTTGAGCAGTTCTTC. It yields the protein CASRGAGVEQFF.

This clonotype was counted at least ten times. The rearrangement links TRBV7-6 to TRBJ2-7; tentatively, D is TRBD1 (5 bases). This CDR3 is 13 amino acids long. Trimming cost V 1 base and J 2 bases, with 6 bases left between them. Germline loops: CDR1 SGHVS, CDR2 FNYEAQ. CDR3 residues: CASSLGTPYEQYF. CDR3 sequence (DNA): TGTGCCAGCAGCTTAGGGACACCCTACGAGCAGTACTTC.

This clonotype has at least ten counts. The CDR3 is CSARQGQNNSPLHF. The CDR3, as DNA: TGCAGTGCTAGACAGGGACAGAATAATTCACCCCTCCACTTT. The rearrangement links TRBV20-1 to TRBJ1-6, with 7 bases that match TRBD1. This CDR3 is built from 14 residues. Germline lookup yields CDR1 DFQATT and CDR2 SNEGSKA (reference sequence). V trimming: 2 bases; J trimming: 5 bases; junction bases outside the gene matches: 3.

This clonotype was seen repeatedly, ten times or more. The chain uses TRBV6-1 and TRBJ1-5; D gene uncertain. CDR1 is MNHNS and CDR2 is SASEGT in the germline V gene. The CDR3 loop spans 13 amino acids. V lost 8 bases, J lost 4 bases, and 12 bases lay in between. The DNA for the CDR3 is TGTGCCAGCCACCCTCGGGGTAATCAGCCCCAGCATTTT. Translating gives CASHPRGNQPQHF.

CDR3 residues: CASSFGIVSYEQYF. In DNA, the CDR3 is TGTGCCAGCAGTTTTGGAATAGTCTCCTACGAGCAGTACTTC. This chain joins TRBV12-3 or TRBV12-4 and TRBJ2-7; D gene uncertain. V was cut by 3 bases and J by 0 bases, with 9 bases left in between. This CDR3 region has 14 residues.